A single sample is the source of the 26 T cell receptor beta chains below, sequenced in a study of T cells in Graves' hyperthyroidism and ophthalmopathy. Amplified regions were TCR beta CDR3 sequences from RNA transcripts. The HTBI primer set served for first-round RT-PCR of the TCR CDR3. TCRdb reprocessed the multiplex PCR reads via MiXCR and lists one record per CDR3 protein. Found here are hundreds of thousands of distinct CDR3 sequences, around 15% of them singletons; the top ten hold around 4%. The specimen was blood. The receptor source for this set is a woman in her twenties or thirties with Graves' hyperthyroidism.

This clonotype was picked up a small number of times. The chain is built from TRBV7-9 and TRBJ2-1, with TRBD2 matching 11 bases. The CDR3 is made up of 21 amino acids. Per germline, CDR1 SEHNR and CDR2 FQNEAQ (reference sequence). Trimming took 3 bases from V and 5 from J; bases not matched to a gene: 21. The CDR3 here is CASSFTTLTSGSLGINNEQFF. For the CDR3, the DNA is TGTGCCAGCAGCTTCACGACCCTCACTAGCGGGAGCTTAGGAATAAACAATGAGCAGTTCTTC.

The chain links TRBV20-1 to TRBJ2-1; weak D call: TRBD2 (5 bases). Trimming took off 4 bases at V and 7 bases at J, with 38 bases between the two ends. Looked up from germline, CDR1 is DFQATT and CDR2 is SNEGSKA (reference sequence). The CDR3 is 21 amino acids. CDR3 residues: CSATTSGADSFRSQLRNEQFF. The CDR3 bases are TGCAGTGCTACAACTTCAGGCGCGGACTCTTTTCGTTCTCAACTCCGGAATGAGCAGTTCTTC.

This clonotype has at least ten counts. This sequence joins TRBV7-9 and TRBJ1-1; D unresolved. Per germline, CDR1 SEHNR and CDR2 FQNEAQ (reference sequence). CDR3 length: 14 residues. V lost 5 bases, J lost 0 bases, and 10 bases lay in between. Here the CDR3 reads CASSPGVMNTEAFF. The CDR3 DNA reads TGTGCCAGCAGCCCCGGGGTCATGAACACTGAAGCTTTCTTT.

As for this clonotype: A much larger clone lies one base from this, so it may be a read error. The chain combines TRBV2 with TRBJ2-5; 10 positions agree with TRBD2. The length of the CDR3 is 15 residues. In germline, CDR1 is SNHLY, CDR2 FYNNEI. V was clipped by 6 bases and J by 2 bases; unmatched bases: 6. CDR3 amino acids: CASRREGLAQETQYF. As DNA, the CDR3 is TGTGCCAGCAGAAGGGAGGGACTAGCGCAAGAGACCCAGTACTTC.

In its sample, this clonotype was seen a few times. The genes are TRBV18 and TRBJ2-5; 7 bases agree with TRBD1. This CDR3 is built from 15 residues. CDR1 KGHSH and CDR2 LQKENI come from the germline V gene. Unmatched junction bases numbered 6, after V lost 2 bases and J lost 3 bases. CDR3 nucleotides: TGTGCCAGCTCACCATCCTATGGGACAGAAGAGACCCAGTACTTC. It translates to CASSPSYGTEETQYF.

This clonotype turned up a few times. The V call is TRBV7-3, the J call TRBJ2-2, with TRBD1 matching 9 bases. Unmatched junction bases numbered 9, after V lost 5 bases and J lost 5 bases. This CDR3 is built from 16 residues. Looked up from germline, CDR1 is SGHTA and CDR2 is FQGTGA. The CDR3 loop reads CASSPYRGRTTGELFF. DNA of the CDR3: TGTGCCAGCAGCCCCTACAGGGGGCGGACGACCGGGGAGCTGTTTTTT.

This clonotype was seen ten or more times. The DNA of the CDR3 is TGTGCCAGCAGTTTCGGGACCTCTGTGCGATCGAACACTGAAGCTTTCTTT. This codes for CASSFGTSVRSNTEAFF. V gene TRBV12-3 or TRBV12-4 combines with J gene TRBJ1-1; possible D gene TRBD1, 5 bases. This CDR3 comprises 17 residues. V dropped 3 bases and J dropped 1 base, with 18 bases sitting between them.

The rearrangement joins TRBV11-2 to TRBJ2-7, with 10 bases matching TRBD1. The V gene end was trimmed by 1 base and the J gene end by 12 bases; junction bases not matched to a gene: 6. Looked up from germline, CDR1 is SGHAT and CDR2 is FQNNGV. There are 13 residues in the CDR3. The CDR3: CASSLGDRGQRYF. CDR3 DNA: TGTGCCAGCAGCTTAGGGGACAGGGGCCAGCGGTACTTC. Based on the CDR3 plus reference TRBV11-2 and TRBJ2-7, the full variable domain is EAGVAQSPRYKIIEKRQSVAFWCNPISGHATLYWYQQILGQGPKLLIQFQNNGVVDDSQLPKDRFSAERLKGVDSTLKIQPAKLEDSAVYLCASSLGDRGQRYFGPGTRLTVT.

This clonotype was observed a few times. The V gene is TRBV10-3, the J gene TRBJ2-5; 8 bases agree with TRBD1. The CDR3 sequence is 16 residues long. J was trimmed by 5 bases and V by 3 bases; bases with no gene match: 11. CDR1 is ENHRY, CDR2 SYGVKD, per germline. CDR3 protein: CAISERETGARETQYF. CDR3 nucleotide sequence: TGTGCCATCAGTGAACGGGAGACAGGGGCTCGGGAGACCCAGTACTTC.

This chain joins TRBV19 and TRBJ1-4; D is possibly TRBD1 (6 bases). V was shortened by 6 bases and J by 1 base, with 12 bases between the two germline ends. This CDR3 spans 15 amino acids. In germline, CDR1 is LNHDA, CDR2 SQIVND (reference sequence). CDR3 DNA: TGTGCCAGTAGGAACAGGGCGGGAACTAATGAAAAACTGTTTTTT. Protein: CASRNRAGTNEKLFF.

This clonotype was counted ten times or more. The CDR3 bases are TGTGCCAGCAGCTTACCGGGACAGGGGGCTGACAATGAGCAGTTCTTC. This gives the protein CASSLPGQGADNEQFF. The V call is TRBV7-3, the J call TRBJ2-1; TRBD1 aligns across 12 bases. Germline lookup yields CDR1 SGHTA and CDR2 FQGTGA. The CDR3 sequence is 16 residues long. With 2 bases clipped from V and 5 bases from J, the junction kept 4 bases outside the gene matches. Drawing the rest from reference TRBV7-3 and TRBJ2-1, the complete variable domain is GAGVSQTPSNKVTEKGKYVELRCDPISGHTALYWYRQSLGQGPEFLIYFQGTGAADDSGLPNDRFFAVRPEGSVSTLKIQRTERGDSAVYLCASSLPGQGADNEQFFGPGTRLTVL.

J is TRBJ2-7 and V is TRBV10-3, with 12 bases that match TRBD1. The CDR3 sequence is 14 residues long. J lost 4 bases, V lost 10 bases, and 8 bases had no gene match. Germline V gives CDR1 ENHRY, CDR2 SYGVKD. The CDR3 nucleotides read TGTGCCACCAAGCCGGGACAGGGGGCTTACGAGCAGTACTTC. Translated, it gives CATKPGQGAYEQYF.

The chain combines TRBV13 with TRBJ2-2, with D uncertain. V lost 5 bases and J 3 bases, leaving 10 bases between the germline ends. Germline CDR1 reads PRHDT; CDR2 reads FYEKMQ (reference sequence). This CDR3 has 14 amino acids. For the CDR3, the DNA is TGTGCCAGCAGCCAAAACTTCGACACCGGGGAGCTGTTTTTT. Amino acids: CASSQNFDTGELFF.

The chain employs TRBV20-1 and TRBJ1-3; 9 bases map to TRBD1. Germline loops: CDR1 DFQATT, CDR2 SNEGSKA (reference sequence). The length of the CDR3 is 18 residues. Unmatched junction bases numbered 14, after V lost 1 base and J lost 4 bases. The CDR3 DNA follows: TGCAGTGCTAGAGTCCCGGGACAGGGATTCGCTAGGGGAAACACCATATATTTT. The encoded protein is CSARVPGQGFARGNTIYF.

This clonotype was seen ten or more times. V gene TRBV27 combines with J gene TRBJ2-7, with 8 bases lining up with TRBD1. The V and J ends lost 5 bases and 7 bases, in that order; junction bases with no gene match: 10. The germline V gene has CDR1 MNHEY and CDR2 SMNVEV (reference sequence). The CDR3 extends over 14 amino acids. The CDR3 spells CASSPDRGLREQYF. The CDR3 coding sequence is TGTGCCAGCAGTCCAGACAGGGGATTGAGAGAGCAGTACTTC.

This clonotype was seen at least ten times. The chain carries TRBV2 and TRBJ1-2, with TRBD1 identical over 8 bases. From germline, CDR1 is SNHLY and CDR2 FYNNEI. The CDR3 sequence is 15 residues long. With 5 bases clipped from V and 6 bases from J, the junction kept 11 bases outside the gene matches. Written as DNA, the CDR3 is TGTGCCAGCAGTCCGAACCGACAGGGGAGGGATGGCTACACCTTC. Its protein product is CASSPNRQGRDGYTF.

This clonotype has just a few counts. The rearrangement joins TRBV20-1 to TRBJ2-7; D is unresolved. The ends were cut back, 0 bases at V and 3 bases at J, with 9 bases in the middle. CDR1 DFQATT and CDR2 SNEGSKA come from the germline V gene (reference sequence). CDR3 length: 13 residues. The CDR3, as DNA: TGCAGTGCTAGAGATGGTGGCCGCTACGAGCAGTACTTC. Its translation is CSARDGGRYEQYF.

The chain joins TRBV4-2 to TRBJ2-1, with 9 bases identical to TRBD2. This CDR3 spans 16 amino acids. From germline, CDR1 is LGHNA and CDR2 YNFKEQ. J lost 4 bases, V lost 0 bases, and 4 bases had no gene match. DNA for the CDR3: TGTGCCAGCAGCCAAGATGGGAGCGGGAGGTACAATGAGCAGTTCTTC. It codes for CASSQDGSGRYNEQFF.

Many counts were recorded for this clonotype. The chain uses TRBV30 and TRBJ2-3; 9 positions agree with TRBD1. V trimming: 1 base; J trimming: 0 bases; junction bases outside the gene matches: 8. The V gene's germline CDR1 is GTSNPN and CDR2 SVGIG (reference sequence). This CDR3 contains 17 residues. This CDR3 reads CAWSGAGQGSSTDTQYF. DNA of the CDR3: TGTGCCTGGAGTGGGGCCGGACAGGGGTCTAGCACAGATACGCAGTATTTT.

V is TRBV19 and J is TRBJ2-5; D possibly corresponds to TRBD1 (5 bases). Germline-derived CDR1 and CDR2 are LNHDA and SQIVND (reference sequence). The CDR3 is 16 residues long. Trimming shortened V by 3 bases and J by 2 bases, and 16 bases separated the two germline ends. This chain's CDR3 is CASSMSFGAGQETQYF. DNA of the CDR3: TGTGCCAGTAGTATGTCGTTTGGGGCAGGACAAGAGACCCAGTACTTC.

This clonotype has a count of ten or more. This chain connects TRBV7-2 to TRBJ2-7, with 12 bases lining up with TRBD1. Germline CDR1 reads SGHTA; CDR2 reads FQGNSA. CDR3 length: 16 residues. The J segment lost 4 bases and the V segment lost 6 bases, leaving 10 bases of the junction unmatched. The DNA of the CDR3 is TGTGCCAGCAGGTTATATCCGGGACAGGGGGCTTACGAGCAGTACTTC. It yields the protein CASRLYPGQGAYEQYF.

The V call is TRBV2, the J call TRBJ2-2, with 7 bases fitting TRBD1. The CDR3 is 15 residues long. Germline V lookup: CDR1 SNHLY, CDR2 FYNNEI. Losses at the gene ends were 6 bases for V and 7 bases for J; bases not matched to a gene: 11. The CDR3 region is CASRIQGNDGGELFF. CDR3 nucleotides: TGTGCCAGCAGGATACAGGGGAATGATGGCGGGGAGCTGTTTTTT.

V usage is TRBV4-1 and J usage is TRBJ2-7, with 14 bases lining up with TRBD2. The CDR3 is 18 residues long. V was clipped by 0 bases and J by 2 bases; unmatched bases: 6. Germline CDR1 is MGHRA and CDR2 is YSYEKL. Here the CDR3 DNA reads TGCGCCAGCAGCCAAGATATTCCGGGACTAGCGGGGGCCTACGAGCAGTACTTC. Translation gives CASSQDIPGLAGAYEQYF.

This clonotype occurred a few times. The V call is TRBV5-4, the J call TRBJ1-3; D is uncertain. The CDR3 covers 14 residues. V lost 1 base, J lost 5 bases, and 10 bases lay in between. Germline V gene data show CDR1 as SGHNT and CDR2 as YYREEE (reference sequence). This CDR3 reads CASSLQDGRNTIYF. The DNA of the CDR3 is TGTGCCAGCAGCTTGCAAGACGGGCGAAACACCATATATTTT.

This clonotype was observed at least ten times. The rearrangement joins TRBV28 to TRBJ1-6; 10 nucleotides match TRBD1. This CDR3 has 15 residues. Germline V gene sequence: CDR1 MDHEN, CDR2 SYDVKM. V lost 4 bases to trimming and J lost 5 bases; unmatched junction nucleotides: 2. In DNA form, the CDR3 reads TGTGCCAGCAGTTCCGGGACAGGGGATAATTCACCCCTCCACTTT. Amino acid sequence: CASSSGTGDNSPLHF.

The table lists this clonotype with many counts. V and J are TRBV2 and TRBJ2-1, with 12 bases lining up with TRBD2. The CDR3 runs to 18 residues. With 4 bases clipped from V and 3 bases from J, the junction kept 10 bases outside the gene matches. The V gene's germline CDR1 is SNHLY and CDR2 FYNNEI. The CDR3 DNA sequence: TGTGCCAGCAGTGGGCCATACCGGACTAGCGGGAACTACAATGAGCAGTTCTTC. Protein: CASSGPYRTSGNYNEQFF.